This passage covers 30 T cell receptor beta chains from one sample sequenced in a study of cytomegalovirus exposure and HLA in healthy donors. 60 Vbeta and 13 Jbeta primers were used in PCR. The data were produced by immunoSEQ multiplex PCR, yet TCRdb's version contains in-frame clones alone and is incomplete. The top ten clones hold over 2% of a sample with under 200,000 clones, around 80% of them seen once. Specimen: PBMCs. The source of these receptors is a woman aged 50 to 65 in good health and CMV-seronegative.

The CDR3 region is CASTTGTGEEKLFF. CDR3 DNA: TGTGCCAGCACAACCGGGACAGGGGAAGAAAAACTGTTTTTT. The chain recombines TRBV2 with TRBJ1-4, with 10 nucleotides matching TRBD1. Germline V lookup: CDR1 SNHLY, CDR2 FYNNEI. CDR3 length equals 14 residues. The trim removed 7 bases at V and 8 bases at J, leaving 7 bases unmatched.

This clone was recorded only once. The V gene is TRBV5-6, the J gene TRBJ2-5; D is perhaps TRBD2 (6 bases). The CDR3 has 15 residues. Trimming stripped 0 bases from V and 4 bases from J, with 13 bases between. Germline values: CDR1 SGHDT, CDR2 YYEEEE. CDR3 sequence reads: CASSLVETEGETQYF. The CDR3 DNA sequence: TGTGCCAGCAGCTTGGTAGAGACGGAGGGAGAGACCCAGTACTTC.

This clone is a singleton in its sample. This chain connects TRBV18 to TRBJ1-1; 10 bases line up with TRBD1. J lost 5 bases, V lost 2 bases, and 8 bases had no gene match. The CDR3 has 16 residues. CDR1 and CDR2 (germline): KGHSH, LQKENI. The CDR3 is CASSPTLKDRGTEAFF. The CDR3, as DNA: TGTGCCAGCTCACCAACGCTCAAGGACAGGGGGACTGAAGCTTTCTTT.

V is TRBV29-1 and J is TRBJ2-1; TRBD2 aligns across 7 bases. CDR3 size: 12 residues. Looked up from germline, CDR1 is SQVTM and CDR2 is ANQGSEA. The ends lost 4 bases at V and 7 bases at J; junction bases unmatched: 4. This CDR3 is CSVADGGNEQFF. The CDR3 DNA follows: TGCAGCGTTGCGGACGGGGGGAATGAGCAGTTCTTC.

This clone was detected only a few times. The chain recombines TRBV6-5 with TRBJ1-1; 11 bases agree with TRBD1. The CDR3 runs to 13 residues. J lost 6 bases, V lost 4 bases, and 1 base had no gene match. Germline V gene lookup returns CDR1 MNHEY and CDR2 SVGAGI. This CDR3 is CASSWTGGSEAFF. The CDR3 bases are TGTGCCAGCAGTTGGACAGGGGGCTCTGAAGCTTTCTTT.

This clone was seen a single time. The chain is built from TRBV2 and TRBJ2-2; 9 nucleotides match TRBD1. Germline CDR1 SNHLY, CDR2 FYNNEI. The CDR3 has 15 residues. Unmatched junction bases numbered 1, after V lost 1 base and J lost 4 bases. The CDR3 region has the DNA TGTGCCAGCAGTGAAGACAGGGGGCCCACCGGGGAGCTGTTTTTT. Protein sequence: CASSEDRGPTGELFF. The full variable domain, in which reference TRBV2 and TRBJ2-2 provide the parts outside the CDR3, is EPEVTQTPSHQVTQMGQEVILRCVPISNHLYFYWYRQILGQKVEFLVSFYNNEISEKSEIFDDQFSVERPDGSNFTLKIRSTKLEDSAMYFCASSEDRGPTGELFFGEGSRLTVL.

The rearrangement uses TRBV7-2 and TRBJ1-1; the match to TRBD1 covers 9 bases. The CDR3 length is 14 residues. Per the germline V gene, CDR1 is SGHTA and CDR2 is FQGNSA. Trimming took 7 bases from V and 0 from J; bases not matched to a gene: 3. The CDR3 DNA is TGTGCCAGCAACGACAGGGGGGTGAACACTGAAGCTTTCTTT. This codes for CASNDRGVNTEAFF.

The chain carries TRBV5-8 and TRBJ1-6, with a tentative D call TRBD1 (5 bases). V was trimmed by 3 bases and J by 5 bases, leaving 15 bases between them. The CDR3 runs to 16 residues. Germline V CDR1 and CDR2: SGHTS, YDEGEE. The CDR3 loop reads CASSSGKGLNNSPLHF. In DNA, the CDR3 is TGTGCCAGCAGCTCAGGCAAGGGGCTCAATAATTCACCCCTCCACTTT.

This clone showed up just a few times. The V call is TRBV27, the J call TRBJ2-7, with 9 bases aligning to TRBD1. Trimming took 6 bases from V and 4 from J; bases not matched to a gene: 4. The CDR3 is made up of 13 amino acids. The germline V gene has CDR1 MNHEY and CDR2 SMNVEV (reference sequence). CDR3 residues: CASRGDRVYEQYF. CDR3 DNA: TGTGCCAGCAGAGGGGACAGGGTTTACGAGCAGTACTTC.

This chain connects TRBV28 to TRBJ2-2; a weak D match, TRBD1 (5 bases). CDR3 length: 15 amino acids. Deletions cut 3 bases from V and 5 bases from J, with 13 bases between. The germline CDR1 and CDR2 sequences are MDHEN and SYDVKM. CDR3: CASSFRIRGTGELFF. CDR3 DNA: TGTGCCAGCAGTTTCAGGATTAGGGGAACCGGGGAGCTGTTTTTT. The full variable domain, in which reference TRBV28 and TRBJ2-2 provide the parts outside the CDR3, is DVKVTQSSRYLVKRTGEKVFLECVQDMDHENMFWYRQDPGLGLRLIYFSYDVKMKEKGDIPEGYSVSREKKERFSLILESASTNQTSMYLCASSFRIRGTGELFFGEGSRLTVL.

V and J are TRBV19 and TRBJ2-7; D may be TRBD1 (6 bases). The CDR3 is 13 residues long. V shed 10 bases and J shed 3 bases, with 16 bases lying between them. Germline V gene sequence: CDR1 LNHDA, CDR2 SQIVND (reference sequence). The CDR3 DNA reads as TGTGCCACCGCCAGGAAAGGGGGCTACGAGCAGTACTTC. Its translation: CATARKGGYEQYF.

The rearrangement uses TRBV27 and TRBJ1-5, with a tentative D call TRBD1 (5 bases). This CDR3 region has 13 residues. The V gene lost 4 bases and the J gene lost 7 bases, with 11 bases spanning the gap. Per germline, CDR1 MNHEY and CDR2 SMNVEV (reference sequence). The CDR3 region is CASSSFREQPQHF. The CDR3 DNA reads TGTGCCAGCAGTTCATTCAGGGAACAGCCCCAGCATTTT.

V usage is TRBV28 and J usage is TRBJ1-5, with TRBD1 identical over 9 bases. This CDR3 is 14 amino acids long. The V segment lost 3 bases and the J segment 4 bases; nucleotides outside the gene matches: 1. Germline V CDR1 and CDR2: MDHEN, SYDVKM. The CDR3 region is CASSFGTGNQPQHF. CDR3 nucleotides: TGTGCCAGCAGTTTCGGGACAGGGAATCAGCCCCAGCATTTT.

The DNA of the CDR3 is TGTGCCAGCAGTTTGCCGTTACAGAGCTCCTACAATGAGCAGTTCTTC. It yields the protein CASSLPLQSSYNEQFF. The chain combines TRBV28 with TRBJ2-1; no reliable D call. V was clipped by 3 bases and J by 0 bases, with 12 bases between them. Germline CDR1 is MDHEN and CDR2 is SYDVKM. The CDR3 is made up of 16 amino acids.

The chain has TRBV27 and TRBJ2-1; 9 bases line up with TRBD1. Losses at the gene ends were 5 bases for V and 8 bases for J; bases not matched to a gene: 4. The CDR3 contains 13 residues. Germline V gene sequence: CDR1 MNHEY, CDR2 SMNVEV (reference sequence). The CDR3 sequence is CASSPTGGYEQFF. For the CDR3, the DNA is TGTGCCAGCAGTCCTACAGGGGGCTATGAGCAGTTCTTC.

The chain links TRBV30 to TRBJ1-5; 9 bases map to TRBD1. V was pared by 3 bases and J by 2 bases, with 8 bases of the junction left unmatched. CDR1 and CDR2 from the germline V gene are GTSNPN and SVGIG (reference sequence). This CDR3 region has 16 residues. The CDR3: CAWRPQWDRGNQPQHF. CDR3 bases: TGTGCCTGGAGACCACAATGGGACAGGGGCAATCAGCCCCAGCATTTT. Supplemented by reference TRBV30 and TRBJ1-5, the full variable domain reads SQTIHQWPATLVQPVGSPLSLECTVEGTSNPNLYWYRQAAGRGLQLLFYSVGIGQISSEVPQNLSASRPQDRQFILSSKKLLLSDSGFYLCAWRPQWDRGNQPQHFGDGTRLSIL.

As concerns this clone: The junction shows a germline mismatch at one end, possibly a read error. The CDR3 protein is CSSSLAGVSYEQYF. The CDR3 nucleotides are TGTTCCAGCAGCTTAGCGGGAGTCTCCTACGAGCAGTACTTC. This sequence joins TRBV7-9 and TRBJ2-7; 9 nucleotides align to TRBD2. The CDR3 extends over 14 amino acids. From germline, CDR1 is SEHNR and CDR2 FQNEAQ (reference sequence). Looking up the rest from reference TRBV7-9 and TRBJ2-7 gives the full variable domain: DTGVSQNPRHKITKRGQNVTFRCDPISEHNRLYWYRQTLGQGPEFLTYFQNEAQLEKSRLLSDRFSAERPKGSFSTLEIQRTEQGDSAMYLCSSSLAGVSYEQYFGPGTRLTVT.

The V and J genes are TRBV15 and TRBJ1-5, with D maybe TRBD1 (5 bases). Trimming shortened V by 0 bases and J by 2 bases, and 5 bases separated the two germline ends. The CDR3 spans 14 residues. Germline V gene data show CDR1 as LNHNV and CDR2 as YYDKDF (reference sequence). The CDR3 nucleotides are TGTGCCACCAGCAGAGACAGGGGCAATCAGCCCCAGCATTTT. Amino acid sequence: CATSRDRGNQPQHF.

The chain has TRBV7-8 and TRBJ2-7, with D possibly TRBD2 on 6 matching bases. The CDR3 is made up of 16 amino acids. Germline CDR1 and CDR2: SGHVS and FQNEAQ. V lost 5 bases, J lost 7 bases, and 24 bases lay in between. This CDR3 is CASSPARASVNREQYF. The DNA of the CDR3 is TGTGCCAGCAGCCCCGCAAGGGCTAGCGTGAATCGGGAGCAGTACTTC.

The gene calls are TRBV7-2 and TRBJ1-1; D gene uncertain. Between the trimmed V and J ends, which lost 3 bases and 1 base, there was a span of 9 bases. Germline assignment: CDR1 SGHTA and CDR2 FQGNSA. The CDR3 is made up of 14 amino acids. The CDR3 region has the DNA TGTGCCAGCAGCTTCGAGAGCCCGAACACTGAAGCTTTCTTT. Its protein is CASSFESPNTEAFF.

This clone occurred a few times. The V gene is TRBV19, the J gene TRBJ2-1; D ambiguous. The V end lost 6 bases, the J end lost 4 bases, and 10 bases lay between the germline ends. The CDR3 spans 13 residues. The germline V gene has CDR1 LNHDA and CDR2 SQIVND (reference sequence). The CDR3 sequence is CASSQTLYNEQFF. In DNA form, the CDR3 reads TGTGCCAGTAGCCAGACATTGTACAATGAGCAGTTCTTC.

This chain links TRBV4-2 with TRBJ2-1, with TRBD2 matching 10 bases. CDR1 and CDR2 from the germline V gene are LGHNA and YNFKEQ. J gave up 6 bases and V 0 bases, and 14 bases lay outside the gene matches. This CDR3 is 19 amino acids long. The CDR3 region is CASSQDPDALAGVVNEQFF. The CDR3 coding sequence is TGTGCCAGCAGCCAAGACCCCGACGCTCTAGCGGGAGTGGTCAATGAGCAGTTCTTC.

The chain joins TRBV7-9 to TRBJ2-7, with 9 bases aligning to TRBD1. Trimming cost V 5 bases and J 4 bases; bases outside gene matches: 3. This CDR3 contains 13 residues. Germline CDR1 is SEHNR and CDR2 is FQNEAQ (reference sequence). The CDR3 loop is CASSQQGAYEQYF. Written as DNA, the CDR3 is TGTGCCAGCAGCCAACAGGGGGCTTACGAGCAGTACTTC.

The V call is TRBV9, the J call TRBJ2-7; 8 nucleotides line up with TRBD1. Trimming took 3 bases from V and 5 from J; bases not matched to a gene: 7. The CDR3 sequence is 14 residues long. Germline CDR1 SGDLS, CDR2 YYNGEE. In nucleotides, the CDR3 is TGTGCCAGCAGCGCGGGGCAGGGGGCGGACGAGCAGTACTTC. As protein: CASSAGQGADEQYF.

This clone was picked up a small number of times. The chain is built from TRBV28 and TRBJ2-5; no clear D. The CDR3 consists of 13 residues. Trimming stripped 1 base from V and 4 bases from J, with 7 bases between. Per the germline V gene, CDR1 is MDHEN and CDR2 is SYDVKM. CDR3 nucleotide sequence: TGTGCCAGCAGTTTATTCGGCGGAGAGACCCAGTACTTC. Translated, it gives CASSLFGGETQYF.

The V and J genes are TRBV18 and TRBJ2-5; D might be TRBD2 (6 bases). The J call may not be correct, given that the DNA end is closer to TRBJ2-7. CDR3 length equals 14 residues. In germline, CDR1 is KGHSH, CDR2 LQKENI. The CDR3 DNA reads as TGTGCCAGCTCTCACGAACTAGCTGGCGCCGAGCAGTACTTC. Protein product: CASSHELAGAEQYF.

This clone occurred once. This chain uses TRBV19 with TRBJ2-7; a possible D gene is TRBD2 (5 bases). V was cut by 3 bases and J by 1 base, with 10 bases left in between. There are 14 residues in the CDR3. Germline loops: CDR1 LNHDA, CDR2 SQIVND (reference sequence). In DNA form, the CDR3 reads TGTGCCAGTAGTATTAGTCCGGGATCCTACGAGCAGTACTTC. It encodes CASSISPGSYEQYF. The full variable domain, rest sourced from reference TRBV19 and TRBJ2-7, is DGGITQSPKYLFRKEGQNVTLSCEQNLNHDAMYWYRQDPGQGLRLIYYSQIVNDFQKGDIAEGYSVSREKKESFPLTVTSAQKNPTAFYLCASSISPGSYEQYFGPGTRLTVT.

The V call is TRBV27, the J call TRBJ2-7; TRBD1 might be the D (6 bases). Germline V gene sequence: CDR1 MNHEY, CDR2 SMNVEV (reference sequence). Trimming cost V 8 bases and J 5 bases, with 16 bases left between them. This CDR3 has 13 residues. CDR3 coding DNA: TGTGCCAGCTCCCGCTCAGGGGCCCACGAGCAGTACTTC. Its protein product is CASSRSGAHEQYF.

The V call is TRBV2, the J call TRBJ2-3; 7 bases line up with TRBD1. CDR3 size: 16 residues. V dropped 7 bases and J dropped 0; count of bases not matched to a gene: 10. Per the germline V gene, CDR1 is SNHLY and CDR2 is FYNNEI. This chain's CDR3 is CASNANRGLSTDTQYF. Written as DNA, the CDR3 is TGTGCCAGCAATGCCAACAGGGGCCTTAGCACAGATACGCAGTATTTT. Looking up the rest from reference TRBV2 and TRBJ2-3 gives the full variable domain: EPEVTQTPSHQVTQMGQEVILRCVPISNHLYFYWYRQILGQKVEFLVSFYNNEISEKSEIFDDQFSVERPDGSNFTLKIRSTKLEDSAMYFCASNANRGLSTDTQYFGPGTRLTVL.

The chain joins TRBV6-5 to TRBJ1-1; D ambiguous. The CDR3 spans 13 residues. CDR1 is MNHEY, CDR2 SVGAGI, per germline. V lost 5 bases and J 2 bases, leaving 9 bases between the germline ends. The CDR3 DNA reads TGTGCCAGCAGTCAAGAGGTAAACACTGAAGCTTTCTTT. Amino acid sequence: CASSQEVNTEAFF.